This T cell receptor (beta chain) appears in the sequencing data of a study of early T cells in non-severe SARS-CoV-2 infection. Ten or more counts support this clonotype. The length of the CDR3 is 13 residues. The V gene lost 2 bases and the J gene lost 3 bases, with 11 bases spanning the gap. The germline gives CDR1 DFQATT, CDR2 SNEGSKA (reference sequence). TCRdb re-analysed the 5' RACE reads in MiXCR, keeping a single row per CDR3 protein. The table has tens of thousands of distinct CDR3 sequences, under 5.5% seen once. This chain links TRBV20-1 with TRBJ2-7; the D gene could be TRBD1 or TRBD2 (5 bases each). This receptor was taken from an adult who was a healthcare worker with PCR-confirmed SARS-CoV-2 infection or an uninfected control (not recorded which). The sample was whole blood. The DNA of the CDR3 is TGCAGTGCTAGAAGGGGACCGATCTACGAGCAGTACTTC. Its translation is CSARRGPIYEQYF.